The clone carrying this TCR beta chain occurred a few times. Its antigen is currently unknown. Germline lookup yields CDR1 SGDLS and CDR2 YYNGEE. The germline V and J ends were trimmed by 1 base and 3 bases, with 11 bases remaining between them. This CDR3 spans 16 amino acids. The data were obtained in a study of T cells in Graves' hyperthyroidism and ophthalmopathy. Study summary: Peripheral blood was secured at the point of initial diagnosis, before any treatment.

Notes on the study in general: Ophthalmopathy onset followed model prediction by a median around 6.6 months.

Exclusions: uncontrolled infection, other autoimmune disease, pregnancy, lactation. Out of approximately 10 ml of fresh peripheral blood came the PBMCs. RNA transcripts gave rise to amplified TCR beta CDR3 regions. Primed by the HTBI set, a first-round RT-PCR was run on the TCR CDR3. In TCRdb, the multiplex PCR reads were re-called with MiXCR into one record per CDR3 protein. Counted here are about 500,000 distinct CDR3 sequences, around 15% occurring once; the ten biggest clones make up 25% to 35%. The chain couples TRBV9 to TRBJ2-6; either TRBD1 or TRBD2 may fit D (5 bases each). The sequence was collected from a woman between 25 and 40 years old with Graves' ophthalmopathy. The sequencing sample was made of blood. CDR3 DNA sequence: TGTGCCAGCAGCGTAAATAGGGGAGATGGGGCCAACGTCCTGACTTTC. Its translation is CASSVNRGDGANVLTF. The full variable domain, completed using reference TRBV9 and TRBJ2-6, is DSGVTQTPKHLITATGQRVTLRCSPRSGDLSVYWYQQSLDQGLQFLIQYYNGEERAKGNILERFSAQQFPDLHSELNLSSLELGDSALYFCASSVNRGDGANVLTFGAGSRLTVL.